Listed here are 26 T cell receptor beta chains from one sample, sequenced in a study of a mutant IDH1 vaccine in newly diagnosed glioma. Assay: immunoSEQ multiplex PCR; the TCRdb copy retains only in-frame clones and omits some. The sample includes tens of thousands of clones, about 90% of them seen just once. Their antigens are not known. Time point noted: week 35, safety follow-up. Alongside topical imiquimod, each dose of vaccine comprised 300 ug of mutant IDH1 20-mer peptide. The input for sequencing was PBMCs, taken from a glioma patient whose treatment included an IDH1 peptide vaccine. The receptors were gathered from a middle-aged man with glioma.

This clone was recorded only once. The chain carries TRBV18 and TRBJ2-1, with 10 bases matching TRBD1. Germline V gene sequence: CDR1 KGHSH, CDR2 LQKENI. The CDR3 is 15 residues long. V trimming: 4 bases; J trimming: 7 bases; junction bases outside the gene matches: 7. The CDR3 spells CASSRSRTGGNEQFF. As DNA, the CDR3 is TGTGCCAGCTCACGCTCCCGGACAGGGGGTAATGAGCAGTTCTTC. Complete variable domain (other parts from reference TRBV18 and TRBJ2-1): NAGVMQNPRHLVRRRGQEARLRCSPMKGHSHVYWYRQLPEEGLKFMVYLQKENIIDESGMPKERFSAEFPKEGPSILRIQQVVRGDSAAYFCASSRSRTGGNEQFFGPGTRLTVL.

The chain recombines TRBV7-6 with TRBJ1-2; a possible D gene is TRBD1 (6 bases). Per the germline V gene, CDR1 is SGHVS and CDR2 is FNYEAQ. V lost 5 bases to trimming and J lost 5 bases, with 9 bases between them. The CDR3 is made up of 12 amino acids. CDR3 residues: CASSVTGYGYTF. In DNA, the CDR3 is TGTGCCAGCAGCGTCACAGGGTATGGCTACACCTTC.

The chain carries TRBV6-1 and TRBJ1-5, with 7 bases identical to TRBD1. Germline trimming cut 6 bases from V and 3 bases from J; bases unmatched to any gene: 5. The CDR3 sequence is 14 residues long. Germline-derived CDR1 and CDR2 are MNHNS and SASEGT. The CDR3 here is CASSQQGSNQPQHF. The DNA of the CDR3 is TGTGCCAGCAGCCAACAGGGGTCCAATCAGCCCCAGCATTTT.

This rearrangement joins TRBV5-5 to TRBJ2-7, with no clear D. Germline CDR1 reads SGHKS; CDR2 reads YYEKEE (reference sequence). The CDR3 extends over 13 amino acids. Trimming took off 3 bases at V and 4 bases at J, with 11 bases between the two ends. DNA of the CDR3: TGTGCCAGCAGCTGGGAAAGGGCGTACGAGCAGTACTTC. Residues: CASSWERAYEQYF.

Worth noting for this clone: Germline and junction disagree at one end, which may indicate a read error. The chain joins TRBV6-1 to TRBJ2-7, with D perhaps TRBD1 (7 bases). Germline-derived CDR1 and CDR2 are MNHNS and SASEGT. This CDR3 has 15 residues. CDR3 nucleotides: TGTGCCAGCCGTGAGCGGCAGGGGGGCTCCTACGAGCAGTACTTC. As protein: CASRERQGGSYEQYF.

The V and J genes are TRBV6-4 and TRBJ1-1, with D perhaps TRBD1 (6 bases). Per germline, CDR1 MRHNA and CDR2 SNTAGT. CDR3 size: 13 residues. V was shortened by 6 bases and J by 1 base, with 9 bases between the two germline ends. The chain's CDR3 is CASRDRENTEAFF. In nucleotides, the CDR3 is TGTGCCAGCAGGGACAGAGAGAACACTGAAGCTTTCTTT.

The table lists this clone with a count of one. Other nucleotide sequences in the sample specify the same CDR3. The gene calls are TRBV29-1 and TRBJ1-5; 7 bases fit TRBD1. The trim removed 0 bases at V and 7 bases at J, leaving 3 bases unmatched. Germline lookup yields CDR1 SQVTM and CDR2 ANQGSEA. The CDR3 is 13 amino acids. This CDR3 reads CSVEEGGGQPQHF. For the CDR3, the DNA is TGCAGCGTTGAAGAAGGGGGCGGACAGCCCCAGCATTTT.

The chain employs TRBV9 and TRBJ2-1; D may match TRBD1 or TRBD2 (6 bases each). Germline V gene sequence: CDR1 SGDLS, CDR2 YYNGEE. With 0 bases removed from V and 5 bases from J, the gap between germline ends came to 12 bases. The CDR3 is 15 residues long. The chain's CDR3 is CASSVDDGGHNEQFF. CDR3 DNA sequence: TGTGCCAGCAGCGTAGATGACGGGGGCCACAATGAGCAGTTCTTC.

CDR3 loop: CASSYRGDRTEAFF. In DNA, the CDR3 is TGTGCCAGCAGTTACCGGGGGGATAGGACTGAAGCTTTCTTT. The V gene is TRBV6-5, the J gene TRBJ1-1; TRBD1 might be the D (5 bases). Germline V gene sequence: CDR1 MNHEY, CDR2 SVGAGI. The CDR3 totals 14 residues. V lost 2 bases and J lost 5, with 12 bases in between.

The rearrangement links TRBV29-1 to TRBJ1-1, with no clear D. Germline values: CDR1 SQVTM, CDR2 ANQGSEA. This CDR3 is built from 10 residues. V shed 4 bases and J shed 7 bases, with 7 bases lying between them. CDR3 bases: TGCAGCGTTGGCCGCAGTGAAGCTTTCTTT. It encodes CSVGRSEAFF.

This chain connects TRBV7-2 to TRBJ2-7, with 9 nucleotides matching TRBD1. The CDR3 runs to 14 residues. V shed 5 bases, J shed 4 bases, and the junction held 6 bases outside the gene matches. Germline CDR1 SGHTA, CDR2 FQGNSA. This CDR3 is CASSGRDREYEQYF. CDR3 DNA: TGTGCCAGCAGCGGCCGGGACAGGGAATACGAGCAGTACTTC.

The rearrangement uses TRBV5-1 and TRBJ1-1; no clear D. V shed 2 bases and J shed 0 bases, with 14 bases lying between them. The CDR3 contains 16 residues. Per the germline V gene, CDR1 is SGHRS and CDR2 is YFSETQ. CDR3 nucleotide sequence: TGCGCCAGCAGCTTACGGGGAGCGAACCTGAACACTGAAGCTTTCTTT. Its protein product is CASSLRGANLNTEAFF.

The chain carries TRBV4-2 and TRBJ2-1, with TRBD2 identical over 8 bases. The CDR3 runs 16 residues. The germline CDR1 and CDR2 sequences are LGHNA and YNFKEQ. Trimming removed 5 bases from V and 1 base from J; junction bases left unmatched: 7. CDR3 nucleotides: TGTGCCAGCAGCTCGGAGGCGGGAGGTTCCTACAATGAGCAGTTCTTC. This codes for CASSSEAGGSYNEQFF.

The gene calls are TRBV5-1 and TRBJ2-4; TRBD2 might be the D (7 bases). From germline, CDR1 is SGHRS and CDR2 YFSETQ. The CDR3 runs 16 residues. Trimming stripped 4 bases from V and 0 bases from J, with 14 bases between. CDR3 nucleotide sequence: TGCGCCAGCAGCGAGATAGGGGGGGTAGCCAAAAACATTCAGTACTTC. Amino acids: CASSEIGGVAKNIQYF. Full variable domain (missing parts from reference TRBV5-1 and TRBJ2-4): KAGVTQTPRYLIKTRGQQVTLSCSPISGHRSVSWYQQTPGQGLQFLFEYFSETQRNKGNFPGRFSGRQFSNSRSEMNVSTLELGDSALYLCASSEIGGVAKNIQYFGAGTRLSVL.

The gene calls are TRBV5-1 and TRBJ2-3, with unresolved D. Looked up from germline, CDR1 is SGHRS and CDR2 is YFSETQ. Trimming took off 5 bases at V and 1 base at J, with 11 bases between the two ends. The CDR3 spans 14 residues. The CDR3 region is CASSFGPGTDTQYF. The CDR3 nucleotides read TGCGCCAGCAGTTTCGGACCAGGCACAGATACGCAGTATTTT.

This clone turned up a few times. This chain connects TRBV9 to TRBJ2-5; 7 nucleotides match TRBD1. Per the germline V gene, CDR1 is SGDLS and CDR2 is YYNGEE. The CDR3 runs 13 residues. The ends lost 1 base at V and 7 bases at J; junction bases unmatched: 4. Written as DNA, the CDR3 is TGTGCCAGCAGCGTAAGACAGGGTGGGACCCAGTACTTC. This translates into CASSVRQGGTQYF.

The genes are TRBV6-6 and TRBJ2-3; tentatively, D is TRBD1 (6 bases). This CDR3 contains 12 residues. CDR1 MNHNY and CDR2 SVGAGI come from the germline V gene (reference sequence). The ends were cut back, 6 bases at V and 6 bases at J, with 10 bases in the middle. As DNA, the CDR3 is TGTGCCAGCAGGTCAGGGGCCGATACGCAGTATTTT. Translated, it gives CASRSGADTQYF.

The rearrangement links TRBV5-1 to TRBJ1-4; D possibly corresponds to TRBD1 (5 bases). The V gene lost 0 bases and the J gene lost 7 bases, with 13 bases spanning the gap. The CDR3 contains 15 residues. Germline V CDR1 and CDR2: SGHRS, YFSETQ. CDR3 residues: CASSLAGVGGEKLFF. Here the CDR3 DNA reads TGCGCCAGCAGCTTGGCGGGGGTCGGCGGTGAAAAACTGTTTTTT.

This sequence joins TRBV19 and TRBJ2-1; D is undetermined. Germline lookup yields CDR1 LNHDA and CDR2 SQIVND (reference sequence). This CDR3 spans 15 amino acids. V lost 3 bases and J 2 bases, leaving 11 bases between the germline ends. CDR3 loop: CASSILPAAYNEQFF. The CDR3 DNA sequence: TGTGCCAGTAGTATTTTGCCGGCCGCCTACAATGAGCAGTTCTTC.

The rearrangement uses TRBV7-2 and TRBJ2-3; weak D call: TRBD2 (6 bases). Germline lookup yields CDR1 SGHTA and CDR2 FQGNSA. V was trimmed by 5 bases and J by 3 bases, leaving 6 bases between them. The CDR3 runs 12 residues. CDR3 region: CASSGRTDTQYF. Here the CDR3 DNA reads TGTGCCAGCAGCGGGAGGACAGATACGCAGTATTTT.

CDR3 amino acids: CASSPSYLTEAFF. Written as DNA, the CDR3 is TGTGCCAGCTCACCATCATACCTAACTGAAGCTTTCTTT. The chain employs TRBV18 and TRBJ1-1; D gene uncertain. The CDR3 loop spans 13 amino acids. Germline CDR1 KGHSH, CDR2 LQKENI. V was trimmed by 2 bases and J by 5 bases, leaving 9 bases between them.

The chain has TRBV4-1 and TRBJ2-5, with 12 positions matching TRBD2. Per the germline V gene, CDR1 is MGHRA and CDR2 is YSYEKL. The CDR3 covers 14 residues. With 5 bases clipped from V and 4 bases from J, the junction kept 2 bases outside the gene matches. In nucleotides, the CDR3 is TGCGCCAGCAGCGGACTAGCGGGAATAGAGACCCAGTACTTC. The encoded protein is CASSGLAGIETQYF.

This CDR3 is CASSLRRTGNYGYTF. CDR3 DNA sequence: TGTGCCAGCAGCTTACGTAGGACAGGGAACTATGGCTACACCTTC. The V and J genes are TRBV21-1 and TRBJ1-2; the table's D call, TRBD1, was not checked against the DNA. TRBV21-1 is termed a pseudogene. There are 15 residues in the CDR3.

The chain couples TRBV19 to TRBJ1-1; 8 positions match TRBD1. Germline lookup yields CDR1 LNHDA and CDR2 SQIVND (reference sequence). J gave up 3 bases and V 4 bases, and 7 bases lay outside the gene matches. This CDR3 contains 15 residues. CDR3 sequence (DNA): TGTGCCAGTAGTACAGGGGGCATAGGGTACACTGAAGCTTTCTTT. Translated, it gives CASSTGGIGYTEAFF. Full variable domain (remainder filled in from reference TRBV19 and TRBJ1-1): DGGITQSPKYLFRKEGQNVTLSCEQNLNHDAMYWYRQDPGQGLRLIYYSQIVNDFQKGDIAEGYSVSREKKESFPLTVTSAQKNPTAFYLCASSTGGIGYTEAFFGQGTRLTVV.

The chain carries TRBV5-6 and TRBJ2-3; D is undetermined. Germline CDR1 and CDR2: SGHDT and YYEEEE. The CDR3 contains 16 residues. V lost 3 bases, J lost 3 bases, and 17 bases lay in between. This CDR3 reads CASSYLDGLGTDTQYF. The DNA of the CDR3 is TGTGCCAGCAGCTACCTAGACGGGCTAGGGACAGATACGCAGTATTTT.

This clone turned up a few times. The J gene is TRBJ2-1, the V gene TRBV7-9; 8 bases map to TRBD2. Trimming took 4 bases from V and 3 from J; bases not matched to a gene: 8. Germline CDR1 reads SEHNR; CDR2 reads FQNEAQ (reference sequence). The CDR3 covers 16 residues. The CDR3 DNA reads TGTGCCAGCAGCTCTGAACTAGCGGAGGACTACAATGAGCAGTTCTTC. Its protein is CASSSELAEDYNEQFF.